These T cell receptor beta chains were read from a single sample in a study of cytotoxic CD8 clonotypes in ibrutinib-treated CLL. Profiling relied on immunoSEQ multiplex PCR, and the TCRdb table lists in-frame clones only, not all of them. The profile covers about 150,000 clones, with 79% appearing a single time and 9.5% to 15% taken by the ten largest. The source material was PBMCs, sampled after 12 months of ibrutinib treatment. The receptors were gathered from a human donor with chronic lymphocytic leukemia. CDR3s include the opening cysteine and the closing phenylalanine or tryptophan. Each record gives: D gene, J gene, V gene, clone size, CDR3 DNA, CDR3 protein. The D gene is left open where the match is weak. Not all rows give a size; the values are once, few, many and, for expanded clones, a class.

D: TRBD2; J: TRBJ2-7; V: TRBV28; size: NA; DNA: TGTGCCAGCAGTTTATATGGACTAGCGGGATACGAGCAGTACTTC; CDR3: CASSLYGLAGYEQYF
D: NA; J: TRBJ2-7; V: TRBV11-2; size: once; DNA: TGTGCCAGCAGCTTAGGAGTCGACAGGCTTGTTAGGAACGAGCAGTACTTC; CDR3: CASSLGVDRLVRNEQYF
D: NA; J: TRBJ2-2; V: TRBV7-7; size: NA; DNA: TGTGCCAGCAGAACCGGGGCGAACACCGGGGAGCTGTTTTTT; CDR3: CASRTGANTGELFF
D: TRBD1; J: TRBJ1-2; V: TRBV5-1; size: NA; DNA: TGCGCCAGCAGCCAAGGGACAGGAGCCACTAACTATGGCTACACCTTC; CDR3: CASSQGTGATNYGYTF
D: NA; J: TRBJ2-2; V: TRBV9; size: NA; DNA: TGTGCCAGCAGCGCCGACCCCGGGGAGCTGTTTTTT; CDR3: CASSADPGELFF
D: NA; J: TRBJ2-5; V: TRBV11-2; size: NA; DNA: TGTGCCAGCAGCCGCCAGGCCCAGGGGACCCAGTACTTC; CDR3: CASSRQAQGTQYF
D: NA; J: TRBJ2-5; V: TRBV10-3; size: few; DNA: TGTGCCATCTGGGGGCCCAGCGGGGAGACCCAGTACTTC; CDR3: CAIWGPSGETQYF
D: NA; J: TRBJ2-1; V: TRBV23-1; size: NA; DNA: TGCGCCAGCAGTCAATCAGGCGGGGACCTTATTCGGGACAATGAGCAGTTCTTC; CDR3: CASSQSGGDLIRDNEQFF
D: NA; J: TRBJ1-1; V: TRBV7-8; size: few; DNA: TGTGCCAGCAGCTTAATCTCTGGGTCGGCGGCCACTGAAGCTTTCTTT; CDR3: CASSLISGSAATEAFF
D: NA; J: TRBJ1-3; V: TRBV5-1; size: NA; DNA: TGCGCCAGCAGTAGGGGAGCCAAGGACTCTGGAAACACCATATATTTT; CDR3: CASSRGAKDSGNTIYF
D: TRBD2; J: TRBJ2-5; V: TRBV19; size: few; DNA: TGTGCCAGTAGTGCCGCCTGGAGCGGGAGCCTGGGGGAGACCCAGTACTTC; CDR3: CASSAAWSGSLGETQYF
D: TRBD1; J: TRBJ1-3; V: TRBV18; size: few; DNA: TGTGCCAGCTCATCCACCGGAGCGACAGGGGGCTCTGGAAACACCATATATTTT; CDR3: CASSSTGATGGSGNTIYF
D: NA; J: TRBJ2-4; V: TRBV7-6; size: NA; DNA: TGTGCCAGCAGCTTAGCGACAGGAAACATTCAGTACTTC; CDR3: CASSLATGNIQYF
D: NA; J: TRBJ1-1; V: TRBV5-1; size: NA; DNA: TGCGCCAGCCGACAGACTTCGAACACTGAAGCTTTCTTT; CDR3: CASRQTSNTEAFF
D: TRBD2; J: TRBJ2-1; V: TRBV7-7; size: NA; DNA: TGTGCCAGCAGCCCAGGACTAGAGGATGAGCAGTTCTTC; CDR3: CASSPGLEDEQFF
D: TRBD2; J: TRBJ2-3; V: TRBV7-9; size: NA; DNA: TGTGCCAGCAGCCCGCCCCTAGCGGGAGTTGAAGATACGCAGTATTTT; CDR3: CASSPPLAGVEDTQYF
D: NA; J: TRBJ2-5; V: TRBV4-3; size: NA; DNA: TGCGCCAGCAGCCAAGACAGGATACGGACGGGAGAGACCCAGTACTTC; CDR3: CASSQDRIRTGETQYF
D: TRBD2; J: TRBJ2-3; V: TRBV7-8; size: NA; DNA: TGTGCCAGCAGCGCCAACCTACTAGCGGGAGGAAGCACAGATACGCAGTATTTT; CDR3: CASSANLLAGGSTDTQYF
D: NA; J: TRBJ2-3; V: TRBV30; size: NA; DNA: TGTGCCTGGAGTGTATTTCGTCAGGCGGTCGATACGCAGTATTTT; CDR3: CAWSVFRQAVDTQYF
D: TRBD1; J: TRBJ2-7; V: TRBV6-5; size: NA; DNA: TGTGCCAGCAGTAGACAGGGGCAATATGGCTACGAGCAGTACTTC; CDR3: CASSRQGQYGYEQYF
D: TRBD2; J: TRBJ2-7; V: TRBV4-1; size: NA; DNA: TGCGCCAGCAGCCGCCTAGGGACTAGCGGGGAGCTTTACGAGCAGTACTTC; CDR3: CASSRLGTSGELYEQYF
D: NA; J: TRBJ1-2; V: TRBV18; size: NA; DNA: TGTGCCAGCTCACTAAAAACCAGGGATTCTTCGGGTGGCTACACCTTC; CDR3: CASSLKTRDSSGGYTF
D: NA; J: TRBJ2-5; V: TRBV7-2; size: NA; DNA: TGTGCCAGCAGCAAGGACGGTCCTACCCTAAAAGAGACCCAGTACTTC; CDR3: CASSKDGPTLKETQYF
D: TRBD2; J: TRBJ2-1; V: TRBV18; size: NA; DNA: TGTGCCAGCGCAAGACTAGCGGGAGTTATTAATGAGCAGTTCTTC; CDR3: CASARLAGVINEQFF
D: TRBD1; J: TRBJ2-1; V: TRBV28; size: few; DNA: TGTGCCAGCAGTTCCCCCCGGGACAGGGGATACAATGAGCAGTTCTTC; CDR3: CASSSPRDRGYNEQFF
D: NA; J: TRBJ2-3; V: TRBV11-2; size: NA; DNA: TGTGCCAGCAGCTCGGGGAGGGGGCCAGATACGCAGTATTTT; CDR3: CASSSGRGPDTQYF
D: NA; J: TRBJ1-5; V: TRBV15; size: NA; DNA: TGTGCCACCAGCAGAGATCAGCTGGGTTCCCAGCCCCAGCATTTT; CDR3: CATSRDQLGSQPQHF
D: NA; J: TRBJ1-1; V: TRBV6-5; size: once; DNA: TGTGCCAGCAGTTACTCGTTTGGAGACACTGAAGCTTTCTTT; CDR3: CASSYSFGDTEAFF
D: NA; J: TRBJ2-1; V: TRBV16; size: NA; DNA: TGTGCCAGCAGAGAGGTCAGTAATGAGCAGTTCTTC; CDR3: CASREVSNEQFF
D: TRBD2; J: TRBJ2-1; V: TRBV4-3; size: NA; DNA: TGCGCCAGCAGCCATACCCCGGGACTAGCGGGAGGGTTATACAATGAGCAGTTCTTC; CDR3: CASSHTPGLAGGLYNEQFF